The subject of this entry is one T cell receptor (beta chain). Its recognized antigen is unknown. One base away there is no much larger clone; base qualities are not given. The source of the sample is a study of blood T cell repertoires in COVID-19 (dated by TCRdb to about 2020). About the study as a whole: Samples covering the acute and convalescent phases of COVID-19 were provided by collaborators in the United States, Italy and Spain. The prospective study material was composed of cDNA or gDNA derived from T cells, B-cell-depleted T cells, or PBMCs. Deeply sampled blood TCRbeta repertoires from subjects exposed to, actively infected with, or recovered from COVID-19 were included in the dataset. The repertoires were released in a freely available public database meant as a resource for research on the immune response to SARS-CoV-2. Samples came from the ongoing ImmuneRACE study (first 160 participants) plus 1,254 subjects from 6 global collaborators. The sample metadata nearly always contained a de-identified subject ID, COVID-19 status, age in years and sex. HLA class I and class II types, where available, came from metadata supplied by the sample provider rather than from assay-based typing.

TCRbeta CDR3 regions were amplified from genomic DNA using the immunoSEQ Assay, a bias-controlled multiplex PCR. In the original analysis: The number of nucleated cells in each sample was estimated from the amplification of reference gene primers within the assay. Sequence reads were collapsed and filtered to measure the absolute abundance of every unique TCRbeta CDR3 rearrangement. For each sample, productive Simpson clonality was calculated as the square root of Simpson's diversity index over productive rearrangements. This is the immuneACCESS table as TCRdb keeps it, with only in-frame sequences that have V and J called. A part of the clones is gone; compared with another copy, unresolved V genes explain less than half, and the rest is unexplained. D and trimming were read from the DNA, whereas the V and J calls and clone size are those reported in that table. For this sample there are 300,000 to 400,000 clones; 90% appear just once. The top ten constitute 2.9% of the sample.

V drops 3 bases and J drops 0 bases, leaving 5 bases in between. The CDR3 goes from the cysteine to the phenylalanine over 13 residues. The retained sequence is limited to the CDR3, 39 bases, with the frame set at the first base. General study outcomes and caveats: The quantity of clinical and demographic metadata differed by source and by participant and was supplied without curation.

At one collaborating source in Seattle, patients were enrolled during active infection and were followed longitudinally through the course of disease. The collaborating institutions used their own protocols to collect whole blood in K2EDTA tubes. Collaborator samples were shipped for TCRbeta analysis as frozen whole blood, isolated PBMCs, or DNA extracted from either sample type. The chain links TRBV12-3 or TRBV12-4 with TRBJ2-5; too little of a D gene remains to name it. Sequenced input: peripheral blood. The TCR comes from a woman aged 30 to 39 with COVID-19, enrolled during active disease. The nucleotides are TGTGCCAGCAGTTTTCGTCACCAAGAGACCCAGTACTTC. Translation gives CASSFRHQETQYF.